This T cell receptor (beta chain) was observed in a study of molecular identifiers for immune sequencing clone quantification. This clonotype appeared a few times. Its antigen is not known. Sorting captured naive CD8 T cells as CD8+CD4-CCR7+CD45RA+. Both previously described methods and listed TCR primers were employed to make bulk TCR libraries. TCRdb reprocessed the PCR reads via MiXCR and lists one record per CDR3 protein. The data hold about 640,000 distinct CDR3 sequences, with 15% to 20% observed a single time. Study findings and constraints: The study found clones above 20 RNA copies held over 99% of effector molecules and under 1% in naive cells. Spiked Jurkat TCR RNA equal to one cell could reportedly be picked out among one million naive cells.

V dropped 2 bases and J dropped 0 bases, with 17 bases sitting between them. The germline gives CDR1 ENHRY, CDR2 SYGVKD. The CDR3 spans 17 residues. The source of this sequence is a human donor in good health. Some libraries in this study had Jurkat cell RNA spiked in. Sequenced material: naive CD8+ T cells from blood, with Jurkat cell RNA spiked in. As to subset: FACS-sorted CD8+CD4-CCR7+CD45RA+ naive T cells. The rearrangement links TRBV10-3 to TRBJ2-7; D remains ambiguous. DNA for the CDR3: TGTGCCATCAGTGAGGTAGGAAGGACCCCCCTCTCCTACGAGCAGTACTTC. As protein: CAISEVGRTPLSYEQYF.